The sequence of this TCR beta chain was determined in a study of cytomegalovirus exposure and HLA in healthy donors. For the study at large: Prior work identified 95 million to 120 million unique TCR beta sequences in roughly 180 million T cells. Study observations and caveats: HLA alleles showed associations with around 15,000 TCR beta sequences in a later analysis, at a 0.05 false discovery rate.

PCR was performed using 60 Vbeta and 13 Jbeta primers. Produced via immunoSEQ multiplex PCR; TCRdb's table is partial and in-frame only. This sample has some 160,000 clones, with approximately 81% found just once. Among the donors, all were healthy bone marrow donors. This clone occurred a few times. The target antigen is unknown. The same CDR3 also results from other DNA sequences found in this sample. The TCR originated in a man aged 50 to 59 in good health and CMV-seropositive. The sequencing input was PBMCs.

CDR3 in amino acids: CASSLLEEETAYEQYF. In DNA, the CDR3 is TGTGCCAGCAGTTTATTGGAAGAGGAGACGGCATACGAGCAGTACTTC. The chain combines TRBV27 with TRBJ2-7; D is uncertain. V lost 1 base to trimming and J lost 4 bases, with 17 bases between them. The germline gives CDR1 MNHEY, CDR2 SMNVEV (reference sequence). CDR3 length equals 16 residues.